This T cell receptor beta chain was observed in a study of OX40 agonist ivuxolimab in advanced cancers. Across the study: A male proportion of about 84% was recorded, with mean age approximately 56 years and range about 23 to 90. Antecedent anti-PD-1, anti-PD-L1 or anti-CTLA-4 therapy was permissible, with roughly 36% having received some.

This CDR3 comprises 15 residues. V shed 3 bases and J shed 0 bases, with 12 bases lying between them. Germline V gene sequence: CDR1 SGHTA, CDR2 FQGNSA. Produced via immunoSEQ multiplex PCR; TCRdb's table is partial and in-frame only. The data contain tens of thousands of clones, roughly 94% of them singletons. The source is an adult with an advanced solid tumor such as melanoma, head and neck, liver or kidney cancer. The rearrangement uses TRBV7-2 and TRBJ2-7; D not resolved. Sequences were derived from CD4+ or CD8+ T cells sorted from blood, sampled in a trial of the OX40 agonist ivuxolimab. The CDR3 sequence is CASSFPGRSSYEQYF. The CDR3 region has the DNA TGTGCCAGCAGCTTTCCGGGCCGAAGCTCCTACGAGCAGTACTTC.